The 24 T cell receptor beta chains listed next were all sequenced from one sample in a study of post-analysis software for immune sequencing data. Presence of unique molecular identifiers characterized the TCR beta cDNA libraries. Using its own MiXCR run on the PCR reads, TCRdb lists one record per CDR3 protein. The table includes some 450,000 distinct CDR3 sequences, 40% to 55% detected once. For these TCRs, the target antigens are not known. Overall study findings and caveats: Elevated frequency relative to controls characterized roughly 5 TRBV segments in patients, TRBV5-6, TRBV5-1 and TRBV20-1 among them.

The material sequenced was blood. The receptors were gathered from a girl between 10 and 17 years old with multiple sclerosis.

The J gene is TRBJ1-1, the V gene TRBV12-3 or TRBV12-4; D remains ambiguous. Trimming stripped 3 bases from V and 0 bases from J, with 8 bases between. The CDR3 loop spans 14 amino acids. CDR3 coding DNA: TGTGCCAGCAGTTTGTTTGGGCTGAACACTGAAGCTTTCTTT. This translates into CASSLFGLNTEAFF.

CDR3 DNA: TGCGCCAGCAGCTTGGAAGGGCCGGGGACCCAGTACTTC. It yields the protein CASSLEGPGTQYF. The V gene is TRBV5-1, the J gene TRBJ2-5; no reliable D call. Germline lookup yields CDR1 SGHRS and CDR2 YFSETQ. The CDR3 totals 13 residues. The V end lost 0 bases, the J end lost 7 bases, and 10 bases lay between the germline ends. The variable domain in full, with the rest retrieved from reference TRBV5-1 and TRBJ2-5, is KAGVTQTPRYLIKTRGQQVTLSCSPISGHRSVSWYQQTPGQGLQFLFEYFSETQRNKGNFPGRFSGRQFSNSRSEMNVSTLELGDSALYLCASSLEGPGTQYFGPGTRLLVL.

The rearrangement links TRBV12-3 or TRBV12-4 to TRBJ2-7, with 11 bases lining up with TRBD1. The CDR3 is 15 amino acids. The V segment lost 5 bases and the J segment 5 bases; nucleotides outside the gene matches: 8. DNA for the CDR3: TGTGCCAGCAGTGCCTGGACAGGGGGCTTCAACGAGCAGTACTTC. This sequence encodes CASSAWTGGFNEQYF.

The chain couples TRBV2 to TRBJ2-2, with D maybe TRBD1 (5 bases). V gave up 3 bases and J gave up 1 base, with 9 bases separating them. The germline gives CDR1 SNHLY, CDR2 FYNNEI. The CDR3 contains 15 residues. The chain's CDR3 is CASSERQGNTGELFF. The CDR3 region has the DNA TGTGCCAGCAGTGAGCGGCAGGGGAACACCGGGGAGCTGTTTTTT.

This clonotype came up once. The J gene is TRBJ2-1, the V gene TRBV7-9; D not resolved. Germline V gene sequence: CDR1 SEHNR, CDR2 FQNEAQ (reference sequence). V was pared by 11 bases and J by 13 bases, with 18 bases between. This CDR3 is 11 amino acids long. The CDR3: CAGRIEETQFF. CDR3 DNA: TGTGCCGGAAGAATTGAAGAGACCCAGTTCTTC. Full variable domain (rest looked up from reference TRBV7-9 and TRBJ2-1): DTGVSQNPRHKITKRGQNVTFRCDPISEHNRLYWYRQTLGQGPEFLTYFQNEAQLEKSRLLSDRFSAERPKGSFSTLEIQRTEQGDSAMYLCAGRIEETQFFGPGTRLTVL.

This clonotype was seen more than once but under ten times. The chain recombines TRBV20-1 with TRBJ2-3, with TRBD1 matching 8 bases. There are 16 residues in the CDR3. CDR1 is DFQATT and CDR2 is SNEGSKA in the germline V gene (reference sequence). V lost 6 bases and J lost 0; bases outside the gene matches: 11. CDR3 bases: TGCAGTGCCCCAGGTGACAGGGGATCTAGCACAGATACGCAGTATTTT. This sequence encodes CSAPGDRGSSTDTQYF.

The chain combines TRBV20-1 with TRBJ2-3, with D perhaps matching TRBD2 (6 bases). This CDR3 region has 14 residues. Germline assignment: CDR1 DFQATT and CDR2 SNEGSKA (reference sequence). Deletions cut 6 bases from V and 6 bases from J, with 19 bases between. CDR3 protein: CSARRDLNSDTQYF. CDR3 sequence (DNA): TGCAGTGCAAGAAGGGACTTAAACTCGGATACGCAGTATTTT.

The sample holds many counts of this clonotype. V usage is TRBV7-6 and J usage is TRBJ2-7, with a weak D call TRBD1 (6 bases). CDR1 is SGHVS, CDR2 FNYEAQ, per germline. V shed 5 bases and J shed 2 bases, with 16 bases lying between them. This CDR3 contains 15 residues. CDR3 sequence (DNA): TGTGCCAGCAGCATAAACCCACAGGGAACCTACGAGCAGTACTTC. Amino acids: CASSINPQGTYEQYF. Complete variable domain (other parts from reference TRBV7-6 and TRBJ2-7): GAGVSQSPRYKVTKRGQDVALRCDPISGHVSLYWYRQALGQGPEFLTYFNYEAQQDKSGLPNDRFSAERPEGSISTLTIQRTEQRDSAMYRCASSINPQGTYEQYFGPGTRLTVT.

The chain recombines TRBV11-2 with TRBJ2-5; 8 bases are shared with TRBD2. The DNA end is more similar to TRBJ2-7, so the J call may be wrong. Germline CDR1 and CDR2: SGHAT and FQNNGV. This CDR3 spans 14 amino acids. CDR3 nucleotides: TGTGCCAGCAGCTTAGCTCCAGCGGGAGACGAGCAGTACTTC. It is translated as CASSLAPAGDEQYF.

This clonotype has a handful of counts. This chain uses TRBV7-9 with TRBJ2-7, with TRBD1 matching over 9 bases. Losses at the gene ends were 6 bases for V and 1 base for J; bases not matched to a gene: 10. CDR1 is SEHNR, CDR2 FQNEAQ, per germline (reference sequence). The CDR3 extends over 16 amino acids. The CDR3 nucleotides read TGTGCCAGCAGTGGGGAGGACAGGGGCCTTTCCTACGAGCAGTACTTC. Encoded protein: CASSGEDRGLSYEQYF.

This clonotype was recorded a few times. The CDR3: CASSFEGSGYTF. Written as DNA, the CDR3 is TGTGCCAGCAGTTTTGAGGGGAGTGGCTACACCTTC. The chain joins TRBV12-3 or TRBV12-4 to TRBJ1-2; TRBD1 might be the D (5 bases). The V end was cut by 3 bases, the J end by 7 bases, with 9 bases between. The CDR3 has 12 residues.

The rearrangement uses TRBV7-2 and TRBJ2-5; TRBD2 matches 8 bases. Trimming cost V 5 bases and J 5 bases; bases outside gene matches: 19. Germline CDR1 SGHTA, CDR2 FQGNSA. The CDR3 extends over 18 amino acids. The CDR3 loop is CASSPYGDLTGGFETQYF. Written as DNA, the CDR3 is TGTGCCAGCAGCCCTTATGGTGACCTAACGGGAGGGTTTGAGACCCAGTACTTC.

This clonotype was picked up a small number of times. The chain links TRBV5-1 to TRBJ1-4, with a possible D match to TRBD1 (5 bases). The V and J ends lost 5 bases and 5 bases respectively, with 10 bases between them. Germline CDR1 and CDR2: SGHRS and YFSETQ. This CDR3 has 13 amino acids. The CDR3 nucleotides read TGCGCCAGCAGTTACGCAGGGAATGAAAAACTGTTTTTT. This gives the protein CASSYAGNEKLFF.

As to this clonotype: Compared with germline, one end of the junction differs, possibly owing to a read error. The genes are TRBV20-1 and TRBJ2-1; the match to TRBD2 covers 8 bases. CDR1 DFQATT and CDR2 SNEGSKA come from the germline V gene (reference sequence). The CDR3 is made up of 13 amino acids. The CDR3 DNA is TGCAGTGCTAGTAGCGGGGACTACCATGAGCAGTTCTTC. This encodes CSASSGDYHEQFF.

The table lists this clonotype with a few counts. The chain has TRBV4-1 and TRBJ2-5; 9 bases line up with TRBD2. The CDR3 has 15 residues. Germline V CDR1 and CDR2: MGHRA, YSYEKL. The V gene end was trimmed by 3 bases and the J gene end by 2 bases; junction bases not matched to a gene: 4. In DNA, the CDR3 is TGCGCCAGCAGCCAGGCTAGCGGGATACAAGAGACCCAGTACTTC. Amino acids: CASSQASGIQETQYF.

V gene TRBV5-1 combines with J gene TRBJ1-1; D not certain. Germline CDR1 is SGHRS and CDR2 is YFSETQ. CDR3 length: 12 amino acids. Trimming took off 2 bases at V and 7 bases at J, with 9 bases between the two ends. In DNA, the CDR3 is TGCGCCAGCAGCTTAACGGGCGTTGAAGCTTTCTTT. It is translated as CASSLTGVEAFF.

This chain uses TRBV12-3 or TRBV12-4 with TRBJ2-2; D not certain. There are 12 residues in the CDR3. V dropped 6 bases and J dropped 4 bases, with 6 bases sitting between them. CDR3 sequence (DNA): TGTGCCAGCAGCTCAGCCACCGGGGAGCTGTTTTTT. This gives the protein CASSSATGELFF.

In this sample, this clonotype turned up a few times. The chain has TRBV3-1 and TRBJ2-1, with TRBD2 matching over 7 bases. The CDR3 runs 16 residues. Germline CDR1 LGHDT, CDR2 YNNKEL (reference sequence). The ends lost 3 bases at V and 5 bases at J; junction bases unmatched: 10. In DNA form, the CDR3 reads TGTGCCAGCAGCCATCGATCTAGCGGAAGACACAATGAGCAGTTCTTC. The encoded protein is CASSHRSSGRHNEQFF.

The rearrangement joins TRBV15 to TRBJ2-1; 16 positions agree with TRBD2. J was trimmed by 9 bases and V by 5 bases; bases with no gene match: 4. In germline, CDR1 is LNHNV, CDR2 YYDKDF (reference sequence). The CDR3 consists of 15 residues. The CDR3 bases are TGTGCCACCAGCCCGGGACTAGCGGGAGGGTTTGAGCAGTTCTTC. It encodes CATSPGLAGGFEQFF.

This clonotype appeared once. The CDR3 region is CASRAGQGLNNSPLHF. As DNA, the CDR3 is TGTGCCAGCAGGGCCGGACAGGGATTGAATAATTCACCCCTCCACTTT. This chain connects TRBV28 to TRBJ1-6; 8 bases are shared with TRBD1. Germline loops: CDR1 MDHEN, CDR2 SYDVKM. Trimming at V came to 6 bases and at J to 5 bases, leaving 9 bases not matched to a gene. The CDR3 is 16 residues long. Full variable domain (remainder filled in from reference TRBV28 and TRBJ1-6): DVKVTQSSRYLVKRTGEKVFLECVQDMDHENMFWYRQDPGLGLRLIYFSYDVKMKEKGDIPEGYSVSREKKERFSLILESASTNQTSMYLCASRAGQGLNNSPLHFGNGTRLTVT.

This chain links TRBV5-1 with TRBJ2-5; unclear D gene. Germline V gene sequence: CDR1 SGHRS, CDR2 YFSETQ. V was pared by 4 bases and J by 0 bases, with 7 bases between. The CDR3 is 13 residues long. CDR3: CASSAPNQETQYF. The CDR3 coding sequence is TGCGCCAGCAGCGCCCCGAACCAAGAGACCCAGTACTTC. The full variable domain, its missing parts supplied by reference TRBV5-1 and TRBJ2-5, is KAGVTQTPRYLIKTRGQQVTLSCSPISGHRSVSWYQQTPGQGLQFLFEYFSETQRNKGNFPGRFSGRQFSNSRSEMNVSTLELGDSALYLCASSAPNQETQYFGPGTRLLVL.

This clonotype was counted only a few times. The J gene is TRBJ2-7, the V gene TRBV5-8, with D unclear. Near its end, the DNA agrees better with TRBJ2-5, so the J call may be wrong. The CDR3 has 14 amino acids. Per the germline V gene, CDR1 is SGHTS and CDR2 is YDEGEE. The CDR3 reads CASTPALQSETQYF. DNA of the CDR3: TGTGCCAGCACCCCGGCCCTACAGTCGGAGACCCAGTACTTC.

V usage is TRBV10-2 and J usage is TRBJ2-5; a weak D match, TRBD2 (6 bases). The J call could be wrong; TRBJ2-1 is a better fit for the DNA end. The CDR3 is made up of 15 amino acids. From germline, CDR1 is WSHSY and CDR2 SAAADI. CDR3 nucleotide sequence: TGCGCCAGCAGAAAAAATAGTGGGCGGGGAGAGACCCAGTTCTTC. It specifies CASRKNSGRGETQFF.

This clonotype turned up a few times. The DNA for the CDR3 is TGCAGTGCTAGTGGGCTAGCGGTCGACGAGCAGTACTTC. Translation gives CSASGLAVDEQYF. This chain links TRBV20-1 with TRBJ2-7; 7 nucleotides agree with TRBD2. J lost 5 bases, V lost 3 bases, and 7 bases had no gene match. The germline V gene has CDR1 DFQATT and CDR2 SNEGSKA (reference sequence). This CDR3 is 13 amino acids long.